This T cell receptor beta chain was sequenced for a study of T cells in Graves' hyperthyroidism and ophthalmopathy. The CDR3 sequence is 15 residues long. The germline V gene encodes CDR1 SGHVS and CDR2 FNYEAQ. The V end lost 7 bases, the J end lost 0 bases, and 13 bases lay between the germline ends. Template material for amplifying TCR beta CDR3 regions consisted of RNA transcripts. The TCR CDR3 first-round RT-PCR relied on the HTBI primer set. TCRdb itself ran the multiplex PCR reads through MiXCR, one entry per CDR3 protein. The sample lists about 770,000 distinct CDR3 sequences, roughly 20% seen once, with 15% to 20% in the top ten. Uncontrolled infection, other autoimmune disease, pregnancy or lactation excluded patients. Orbital computed tomography, thyroid ultrasound, serum thyroxine and TRAb, and clinical symptoms together informed the diagnoses.

The V call is TRBV7-6, the J call TRBJ1-3; a possible D gene is TRBD1 (5 bases). The sample taken for sequencing was blood. This clonotype was sampled from a woman between 45 and 65 years old with Graves' hyperthyroidism that later progressed to Graves' ophthalmopathy. The CDR3 nucleotides are TGTGCCAGCACACTCTTGGGGGACTCTGGAAACACCATATATTTT. It translates to CASTLLGDSGNTIYF.